Presented here are 32 T cell receptor beta chains from one specimen sequenced in a study of blood T cell repertoires in COVID-19. TCRdb's table, derived via immunoSEQ multiplex PCR, lists solely in-frame clones and lacks some. This table holds 90,000 to 140,000 clones, 65% to 80% found once. The sample taken for sequencing was peripheral blood. The receptors come from a woman aged 70-85 years with acute or convalescent COVID-19.

Ten or more counts support this clone. The chain couples TRBV29-1 to TRBJ1-1; D is perhaps TRBD1 (5 bases). This CDR3 is built from 13 residues. Germline V gene sequence: CDR1 SQVTM, CDR2 ANQGSEA. Trimming shortened V by 2 bases and J by 1 base, and 8 bases separated the two germline ends. The CDR3 loop reads CSVEHGGNTEAFF. The DNA of the CDR3 is TGCAGCGTTGAACACGGGGGGAACACTGAAGCTTTCTTT.

DNA of the CDR3: TGTGCCAGCTCACCGACAGCCACTGAAGCTTTCTTT. This codes for CASSPTATEAFF. The chain links TRBV18 to TRBJ1-1; perhaps TRBD1 as D (5 bases). Germline lookup yields CDR1 KGHSH and CDR2 LQKENI. This CDR3 is built from 12 residues. The V end lost 3 bases, the J end lost 4 bases, and 6 bases lay between the germline ends.

The chain couples TRBV6-5 to TRBJ2-3, with 9 nucleotides matching TRBD2. Germline V gene lookup returns CDR1 MNHEY and CDR2 SVGAGI. Trimming at V came to 7 bases and at J to 3 bases, leaving 5 bases not matched to a gene. The CDR3 extends over 14 amino acids. The CDR3 DNA follows: TGTGCCAGCACAGCCGCGGGGGGGACAGATACGCAGTATTTT. Translating it yields CASTAAGGTDTQYF.

This chain joins TRBV7-9 and TRBJ2-1; possible D gene TRBD2, 6 bases. The CDR3 totals 15 residues. With 4 bases removed from V and 0 bases from J, the gap between germline ends came to 10 bases. CDR1 is SEHNR and CDR2 is FQNEAQ in the germline V gene (reference sequence). The CDR3 is CASSWDGSSYNEQFF. DNA for the CDR3: TGTGCCAGCAGCTGGGACGGGAGCTCCTACAATGAGCAGTTCTTC.

V gene TRBV7-2 combines with J gene TRBJ2-2, with 10 bases that match TRBD2. The V segment lost 5 bases and the J segment 0 bases; nucleotides outside the gene matches: 9. This CDR3 is 18 amino acids long. Germline CDR1 SGHTA, CDR2 FQGNSA. For the CDR3, the DNA is TGTGCCAGCAGCCTAAAAACTAGCGGGGCGACGAACACCGGGGAGCTGTTTTTT. Its protein product is CASSLKTSGATNTGELFF.

The chain uses TRBV15 and TRBJ1-3, with D maybe TRBD1 (5 bases). Trimming removed 0 bases from V and 3 bases from J, with 6 bases in between. The CDR3 spans 14 residues. Per germline, CDR1 LNHNV and CDR2 YYDKDF (reference sequence). In DNA form, the CDR3 reads TGTGCCACCAGCAGAGAGACAGTTGGAAACACCATATATTTT. Translated, it gives CATSRETVGNTIYF.

This clone was found a few times. The rearrangement joins TRBV27 to TRBJ2-7; D gene unclear. The V gene lost 6 bases and the J gene lost 4 bases, with 10 bases spanning the gap. This CDR3 comprises 12 residues. Germline V gene sequence: CDR1 MNHEY, CDR2 SMNVEV (reference sequence). The CDR3 DNA follows: TGTGCCAGCAGGGCACCCAGTTACGAGCAGTACTTC. This translates into CASRAPSYEQYF.

The CDR3 DNA follows: TGTGCCAGCAGTTACCCCGGACTAGGTGTGGGCACTGAAGCTTTCTTT. It translates to CASSYPGLGVGTEAFF. V gene TRBV6-5 combines with J gene TRBJ1-1, with D hard to call. Trimming took off 2 bases at V and 4 bases at J, with 17 bases between the two ends. This CDR3 comprises 16 residues. Germline assignment: CDR1 MNHEY and CDR2 SVGAGI.

The V gene is TRBV2, the J gene TRBJ1-6, with a weak D call TRBD1 (5 bases). The length of the CDR3 is 14 residues. In germline, CDR1 is SNHLY, CDR2 FYNNEI. V was trimmed by 4 bases and J by 7 bases, leaving 11 bases between them. The CDR3 DNA reads as TGTGCCAGCAGTGCACAGGATAAAAATTCACCCCTCCACTTT. This gives the protein CASSAQDKNSPLHF.

The CDR3 coding sequence is TGTGCCAGCAGCTTACGTTCCTACGAGCAGTACTTC. It translates to CASSLRSYEQYF. The rearrangement links TRBV7-9 to TRBJ2-7; D not resolved. Germline V CDR1 and CDR2: SEHNR, FQNEAQ (reference sequence). Trimming took off 2 bases at V and 1 base at J, with 3 bases between the two ends. The CDR3 sequence is 12 residues long.

This chain joins TRBV5-1 and TRBJ2-7; 8 positions agree with TRBD2. Germline CDR1 reads SGHRS; CDR2 reads YFSETQ. This CDR3 contains 16 residues. The CDR3 DNA sequence: TGCCCCCGTTTGCGCGGTGGGGGGGCCCGGGGGGGGGAGCAGTACTTC. Protein product: CPRLRGGGARGGEQYF.

The V and J genes are TRBV7-9 and TRBJ1-1; D is unclear. V lost 5 bases and J 1 base, leaving 8 bases between the germline ends. The germline V gene encodes CDR1 SEHNR and CDR2 FQNEAQ (reference sequence). The CDR3 contains 13 residues. The CDR3 DNA reads as TGTGCCAGCAGCCGAGGAACGAACACTGAAGCTTTCTTT. It translates to CASSRGTNTEAFF.

The chain joins TRBV7-9 to TRBJ2-7, with TRBD2 as a possible D gene (5 bases). CDR3 length: 16 amino acids. Germline V gene data show CDR1 as SEHNR and CDR2 as FQNEAQ (reference sequence). V was shortened by 3 bases and J by 2 bases, with 17 bases between the two germline ends. The CDR3 bases are TGTGCCAGCAGCTTGGCCGGCGGGCTGACCCCCTACGAGCAGTACTTC. This encodes CASSLAGGLTPYEQYF.

The chain uses TRBV5-5 and TRBJ2-1, with D tentatively TRBD2 (6 bases). The CDR3 sequence is 15 residues long. Germline CDR1 reads SGHKS; CDR2 reads YYEKEE (reference sequence). V lost 0 bases, J lost 9 bases, and 16 bases lay in between. CDR3 in amino acids: CASSLAEVGGREQFF. The CDR3 coding sequence is TGTGCCAGCAGCTTGGCGGAGGTTGGAGGGCGTGAGCAGTTCTTC.

This chain links TRBV5-4 with TRBJ1-1; TRBD1 might be the D (5 bases). V was cut by 3 bases and J by 2 bases, with 8 bases left in between. The CDR3 length is 13 residues. Per germline, CDR1 SGHNT and CDR2 YYREEE (reference sequence). CDR3 protein: CASSSGLNTEAFF. The CDR3 nucleotides are TGTGCCAGCAGCTCGGGACTTAACACTGAAGCTTTCTTT.

This chain uses TRBV6-1 with TRBJ1-6; a weak D match, TRBD1 (5 bases). Germline assignment: CDR1 MNHNS and CDR2 SASEGT. CDR3 length equals 14 residues. Between the trimmed V and J ends, which lost 2 bases and 9 bases, there was a span of 11 bases. The CDR3 reads CASSEQGGGSPLHF. Here the CDR3 DNA reads TGTGCCAGCAGTGAACAGGGAGGAGGTTCACCCCTCCACTTT.

This chain uses TRBV19 with TRBJ2-7; 13 nucleotides align to TRBD2. Losses at the gene ends were 6 bases for V and 0 bases for J; bases not matched to a gene: 5. Germline V CDR1 and CDR2: LNHDA, SQIVND (reference sequence). The CDR3 extends over 16 amino acids. The CDR3 here is CASSAGTSGASYEQYF. In nucleotides, the CDR3 is TGTGCCAGTAGCGCCGGGACTAGCGGGGCCTCCTACGAGCAGTACTTC.

The rearrangement links TRBV5-6 to TRBJ1-1; TRBD1 matches 9 bases. V lost 7 bases, J lost 2 bases, and 12 bases stayed unmatched. Germline loops: CDR1 SGHDT, CDR2 YYEEEE. There are 16 residues in the CDR3. CDR3 DNA: TGTGCCAGCCTAAGACAGGGGGATACGGAAAACACTGAAGCTTTCTTT. This sequence encodes CASLRQGDTENTEAFF.

V and J are TRBV6-4 and TRBJ2-1; 9 positions match TRBD1. V lost 6 bases and J lost 3; bases outside the gene matches: 12. The CDR3 runs to 17 residues. Germline V gene lookup returns CDR1 MRHNA and CDR2 SNTAGT. In nucleotides, the CDR3 is TGTGCCAGCAGCCGAAACTTCGGGACAGGGAGCTACAATGAGCAGTTCTTC. As protein: CASSRNFGTGSYNEQFF.

This sequence joins TRBV2 and TRBJ1-1; D is ambiguous. Trimming took 9 bases from V and 10 from J, leaving 18 bases between them. Germline V gene sequence: CDR1 SNHLY, CDR2 FYNNEI. This CDR3 has 12 residues. CDR3 loop: CASSREKSAAFF. For the CDR3, the DNA is TGTGCCAGTAGCCGGGAGAAAAGTGCAGCTTTCTTT.

The chain is built from TRBV18 and TRBJ1-3; D not certain. The CDR3 extends over 15 amino acids. The germline gives CDR1 KGHSH, CDR2 LQKENI. V shed 0 bases and J shed 2 bases, with 8 bases lying between them. Here the CDR3 reads CASSPPAGTGNTIYF. In DNA form, the CDR3 reads TGTGCCAGCTCACCACCGGCCGGGACTGGAAACACCATATATTTT.

This CDR3 reads CASSYSKPGELFF. CDR3 coding DNA: TGTGCCAGCAGTTACTCGAAGCCCGGGGAGCTGTTTTTT. The chain is built from TRBV6-2 or TRBV6-3 and TRBJ2-2; no definite D call. V lost 0 bases and J 6 bases, leaving 5 bases between the germline ends. The germline CDR1 and CDR2 sequences are MNHEY and SVGEGT. This CDR3 has 13 amino acids.

The gene calls are TRBV6-5 and TRBJ1-2; tentatively, D is TRBD1 (5 bases). Trimming left V 6 bases short and J 5 bases short, with 16 bases between. The CDR3 has 14 amino acids. Germline lookup yields CDR1 MNHEY and CDR2 SVGAGI. The CDR3 protein is CASRFRQTLYGYTF. CDR3 nucleotides: TGTGCCAGCAGATTTAGACAGACCCTATATGGCTACACCTTC.

In DNA form, the CDR3 reads TGTGCCAGCAAAGGGGACAGTGGCGTTGCGACTGAAGCTTTCTTT. The encoded protein is CASKGDSGVATEAFF. The rearrangement uses TRBV19 and TRBJ1-1, with 7 positions matching TRBD1. The CDR3 totals 15 residues. Germline V gene lookup returns CDR1 LNHDA and CDR2 SQIVND (reference sequence). V gave up 9 bases and J gave up 5 bases; unmatched junction bases: 15.

The CDR3 loop is CASSFGQNTREELFF. CDR3 nucleotide sequence: TGTGCCAGCAGCTTCGGACAGAATACACGCGAGGAGCTGTTTTTT. This sequence joins TRBV7-8 and TRBJ2-2; the D gene is possibly TRBD1 (6 bases). Germline CDR1 and CDR2: SGHVS and FQNEAQ. Trimming left V 3 bases short and J 10 bases short, with 18 bases between. This CDR3 spans 15 amino acids.

The V call is TRBV12-3 or TRBV12-4, the J call TRBJ2-5; possibly TRBD2 for D (5 bases). V dropped 2 bases and J dropped 5 bases, with 9 bases sitting between them. CDR3 length: 13 residues. The CDR3 DNA sequence: TGTGCCAGCAGTTTATCGAGAGGGGAGACCCAGTACTTC. It encodes CASSLSRGETQYF.

This rearrangement joins TRBV19 to TRBJ1-2; TRBD1 aligns across 8 bases. CDR1 is LNHDA and CDR2 is SQIVND in the germline V gene (reference sequence). Trimming at V came to 5 bases and at J to 7 bases, leaving 9 bases not matched to a gene. This CDR3 spans 14 amino acids. The CDR3: CASSSGQGLGGYTF. Written as DNA, the CDR3 is TGTGCCAGTAGTTCAGGACAGGGCCTAGGTGGCTACACCTTC. Filled out from reference TRBV19 and TRBJ1-2, the complete variable domain reads DGGITQSPKYLFRKEGQNVTLSCEQNLNHDAMYWYRQDPGQGLRLIYYSQIVNDFQKGDIAEGYSVSREKKESFPLTVTSAQKNPTAFYLCASSSGQGLGGYTFGSGTRLTVV.

The genes are TRBV7-9 and TRBJ2-5, with 9 nucleotides matching TRBD1. The V segment lost 4 bases and the J segment 5 bases; nucleotides outside the gene matches: 5. The V gene's germline CDR1 is SEHNR and CDR2 FQNEAQ (reference sequence). This CDR3 comprises 14 residues. The CDR3 DNA reads TGTGCCAGCAGCTGGGGGACAGGGCGGGAGACCCAGTACTTC. Its protein product is CASSWGTGRETQYF.

V is TRBV6-5 and J is TRBJ1-1; maybe TRBD1 (5 bases). V was trimmed by 7 bases and J by 1 base, leaving 13 bases between them. In germline, CDR1 is MNHEY, CDR2 SVGAGI. The CDR3 totals 14 residues. CDR3 DNA: TGTGCCAGCAAGGGGTGGGGGGAGAACACTGAAGCTTTCTTT. Translation: CASKGWGENTEAFF.

The chain is built from TRBV19 and TRBJ1-6; possible D gene TRBD1, 5 bases. Deletions cut 7 bases from V and 8 bases from J, with 12 bases between. The CDR3 consists of 13 residues. Per germline, CDR1 LNHDA and CDR2 SQIVND (reference sequence). CDR3 nucleotide sequence: TGTGCCAGTAAAGGGGCTGCTTATTCACCCCTCCACTTT. This translates into CASKGAAYSPLHF.

The chain carries TRBV30 and TRBJ1-6; 8 nucleotides match TRBD1. J was trimmed by 7 bases and V by 4 bases; bases with no gene match: 15. This CDR3 region has 17 residues. CDR1 is GTSNPN and CDR2 is SVGIG in the germline V gene (reference sequence). The CDR3: CAWKRTTQTGANSPLHF. Here the CDR3 DNA reads TGTGCCTGGAAAAGAACCACACAGACAGGGGCGAATTCACCCCTCCACTTT.

This clone was detected a few times. The gene calls are TRBV19 and TRBJ2-3; perhaps TRBD2 as D (6 bases). The CDR3 consists of 18 residues. In germline, CDR1 is LNHDA, CDR2 SQIVND (reference sequence). Trimming removed 7 bases at V and 2 bases at J, with 25 bases between. The CDR3 is CASTPEGSLVRTTDTQYF. CDR3 in DNA: TGTGCCAGTACCCCGGAGGGGAGCCTTGTTCGCACCACAGATACGCAGTATTTT.